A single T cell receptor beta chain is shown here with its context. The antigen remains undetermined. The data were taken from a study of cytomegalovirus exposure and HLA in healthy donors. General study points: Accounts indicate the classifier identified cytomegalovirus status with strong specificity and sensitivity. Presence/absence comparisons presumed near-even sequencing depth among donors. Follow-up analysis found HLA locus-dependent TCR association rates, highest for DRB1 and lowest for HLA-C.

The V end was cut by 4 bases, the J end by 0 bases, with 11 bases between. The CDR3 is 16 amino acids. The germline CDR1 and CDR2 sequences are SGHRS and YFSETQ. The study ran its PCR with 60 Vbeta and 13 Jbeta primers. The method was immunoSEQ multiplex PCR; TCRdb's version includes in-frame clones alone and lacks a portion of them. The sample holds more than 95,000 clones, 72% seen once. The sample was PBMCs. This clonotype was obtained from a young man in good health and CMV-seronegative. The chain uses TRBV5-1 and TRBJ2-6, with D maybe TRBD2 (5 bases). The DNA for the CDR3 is TGCGCCAGCAGCGCGGACTTTAGCTCTGGGGCCAACGTCCTGACTTTC. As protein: CASSADFSSGANVLTF.